The source of this T cell receptor beta chain is a study of response to subunit inactivated influenza vaccine. General study results and limits: New T cells are recruited in small numbers by each seasonal influenza vaccination, according to the authors' suggestion.

Trimming removed 1 base from V and 7 bases from J, with 16 bases in between. CDR3 size: 15 residues. The germline CDR1 and CDR2 sequences are DFQATT and SNEGSKA (reference sequence). This clonotype was picked up a small number of times. Antigen specificity is unknown. TCRdb re-called the RT-PCR reads through MiXCR, storing one row per CDR3 protein. This sample yields approximately 730,000 distinct CDR3 sequences, of which roughly 14% are seen a single time; 6% to 8% belongs to the top ten. This receptor was identified in a man over 45 who received an inactivated influenza vaccine. Sample: PBMCs from blood, taken approximately 15 days before vaccination. The rearrangement links TRBV20-1 to TRBJ2-2; no clear D gene. The CDR3 DNA is TGCAGTGCTAGAGTCTCGAGAGCACCTTTCGGGGAGCTGTTTTTT. Protein sequence: CSARVSRAPFGELFF.